This paragraph covers one T cell receptor (beta chain) sequence. The data were taken from a study of Graves' ophthalmopathy and Graves' hyperthyroidism. CDR3 length: 13 residues. CDR1 and CDR2 (germline): SGHTA, FQGNSA. V was cut by 2 bases and J by 14 bases, with 16 bases left in between. Amplified TCR beta CDR3 regions were obtained using RNA transcripts as template. First-round RT-PCR with HTBI primers preceded a second-round multiplex PCR. Via MiXCR, TCRdb re-called the multiplex PCR reads, giving one row per CDR3 protein. The data hold around 1.1 million distinct CDR3 sequences, with about 35% observed a single time.

Specimen: peripheral blood or thyroid tissue (not recorded which). The sequence was obtained from an adult man with Graves' hyperthyroidism. V is TRBV7-2 and J is TRBJ2-1; D perhaps matches TRBD2 (6 bases). CDR3 bases: TGTGCCAGCAGCTTATTCGACGGGGGTATGGAGTTCTTC. It encodes CASSLFDGGMEFF.